This T cell receptor (beta chain) was recorded in a study of blood T cell repertoires in COVID-19. The wider study: There were acute and convalescent COVID-19 samples, and they came from the United States, Italy and Spain. PBMCs, B-cell-depleted T cells, or T cells provided the cDNA or gDNA that made up the material.

The CDR3 has 14 residues. The ends were cut back, 2 bases at V and 2 bases at J, with 10 bases in the middle. The germline gives CDR1 MDHEN, CDR2 SYDVKM. Original methodology: Reference gene primer amplification in the assay estimated nucleated cell counts. Repertoires were generated with immunoSEQ multiplex PCR, while TCRdb's copy carries only in-frame clones and drops some. V and J calls and clone size are those listed in that table; D and trimming were worked out from the DNA. The table includes roughly 100,000 clones, approximately 85% detected once. The sample taken for sequencing was peripheral blood. The gene calls are TRBV28 and TRBJ2-7, with D maybe TRBD1 (5 bases). This TCR was recovered from a man aged 60-69 years with acute or convalescent COVID-19. The CDR3 nucleotides read TGTGCCAGCAGTTTAATGGGGCCTACCTACGAGCAGTACTTC. This translates into CASSLMGPTYEQYF.